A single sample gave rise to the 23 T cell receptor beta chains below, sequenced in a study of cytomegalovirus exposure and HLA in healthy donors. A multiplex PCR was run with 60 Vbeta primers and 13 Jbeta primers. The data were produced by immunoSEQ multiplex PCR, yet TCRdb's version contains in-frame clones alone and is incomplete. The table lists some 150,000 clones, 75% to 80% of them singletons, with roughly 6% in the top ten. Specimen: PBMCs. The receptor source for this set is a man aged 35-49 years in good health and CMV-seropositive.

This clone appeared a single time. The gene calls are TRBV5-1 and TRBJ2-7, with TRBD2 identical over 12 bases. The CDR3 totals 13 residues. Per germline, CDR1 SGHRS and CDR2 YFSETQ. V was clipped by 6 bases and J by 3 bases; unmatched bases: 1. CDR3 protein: CASKTSGSYEQYF. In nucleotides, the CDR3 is TGCGCCAGCAAGACTAGCGGGAGCTACGAGCAGTACTTC.

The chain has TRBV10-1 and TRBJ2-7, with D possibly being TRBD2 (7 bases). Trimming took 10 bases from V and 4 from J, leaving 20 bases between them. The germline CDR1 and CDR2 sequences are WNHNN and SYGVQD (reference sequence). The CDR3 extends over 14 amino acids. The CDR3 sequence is CATRAGAGPYEQYF. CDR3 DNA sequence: TGCGCCACTCGGGCGGGGGCAGGACCGTACGAGCAGTACTTC.

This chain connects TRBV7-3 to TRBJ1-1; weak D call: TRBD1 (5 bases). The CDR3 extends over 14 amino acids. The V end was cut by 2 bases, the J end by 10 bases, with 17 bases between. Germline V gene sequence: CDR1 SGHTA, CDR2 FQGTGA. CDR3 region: CASSLEEDWGVAFF. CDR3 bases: TGTGCCAGCAGCTTAGAAGAGGATTGGGGGGTAGCTTTCTTT.

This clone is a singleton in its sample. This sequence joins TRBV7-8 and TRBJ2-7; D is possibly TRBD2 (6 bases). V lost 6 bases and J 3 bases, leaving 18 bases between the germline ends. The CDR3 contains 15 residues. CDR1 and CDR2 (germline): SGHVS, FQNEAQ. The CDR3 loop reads CASRVARDPNYEQYF. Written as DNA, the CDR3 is TGTGCCAGCAGGGTCGCGCGGGACCCGAACTACGAGCAGTACTTC.

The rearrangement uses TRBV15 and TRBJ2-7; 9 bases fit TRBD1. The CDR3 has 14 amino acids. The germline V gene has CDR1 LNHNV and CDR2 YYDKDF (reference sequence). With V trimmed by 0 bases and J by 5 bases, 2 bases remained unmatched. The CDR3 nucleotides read TGTGCCACCAGCAGAGAGGGACAGGGACACGAGCAGTACTTC. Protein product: CATSREGQGHEQYF.

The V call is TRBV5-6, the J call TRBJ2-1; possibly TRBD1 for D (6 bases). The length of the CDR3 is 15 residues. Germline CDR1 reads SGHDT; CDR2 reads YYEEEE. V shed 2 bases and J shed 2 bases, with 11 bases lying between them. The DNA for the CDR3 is TGTGCCAGCAGCTTCGACAGGACGCCCTACAATGAGCAGTTCTTC. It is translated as CASSFDRTPYNEQFF.

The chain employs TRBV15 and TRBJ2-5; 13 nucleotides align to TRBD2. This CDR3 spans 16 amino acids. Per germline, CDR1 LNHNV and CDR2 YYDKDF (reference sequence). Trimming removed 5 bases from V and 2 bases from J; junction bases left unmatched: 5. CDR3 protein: CATSPGTSGTQETQYF. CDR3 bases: TGTGCCACCAGCCCCGGGACTAGCGGGACTCAAGAGACCCAGTACTTC.

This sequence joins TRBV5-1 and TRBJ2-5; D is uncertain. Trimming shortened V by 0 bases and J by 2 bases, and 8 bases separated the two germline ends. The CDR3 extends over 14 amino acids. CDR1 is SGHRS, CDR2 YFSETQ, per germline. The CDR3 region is CASSLGQIQETQYF. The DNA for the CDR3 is TGCGCCAGCAGCTTGGGTCAAATTCAAGAGACCCAGTACTTC.

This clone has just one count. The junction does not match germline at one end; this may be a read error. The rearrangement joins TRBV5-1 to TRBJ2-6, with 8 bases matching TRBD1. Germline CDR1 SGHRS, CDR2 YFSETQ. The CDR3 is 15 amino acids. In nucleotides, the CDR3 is TGCGCCAGCAGCGGACAGGGCTCTGGGGCCAACGGCCTGACTTTC. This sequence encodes CASSGQGSGANGLTF.

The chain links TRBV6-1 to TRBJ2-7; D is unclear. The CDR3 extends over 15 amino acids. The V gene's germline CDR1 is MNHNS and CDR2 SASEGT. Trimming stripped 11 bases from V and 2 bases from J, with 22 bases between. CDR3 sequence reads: CAARFVVLGAYEQYF. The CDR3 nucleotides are TGTGCCGCACGTTTCGTAGTTCTCGGTGCCTACGAGCAGTACTTC.

CDR3 in amino acids: CASRRGVSGNTIYF. The CDR3 bases are TGTGCCAGCAGACGGGGAGTCTCTGGAAACACCATATATTTT. The chain joins TRBV11-3 to TRBJ1-3; D is ambiguous. The CDR3 sequence is 14 residues long. Germline CDR1 is SGHNT and CDR2 is YENEEA. V lost 6 bases and J 0 bases, leaving 9 bases between the germline ends.

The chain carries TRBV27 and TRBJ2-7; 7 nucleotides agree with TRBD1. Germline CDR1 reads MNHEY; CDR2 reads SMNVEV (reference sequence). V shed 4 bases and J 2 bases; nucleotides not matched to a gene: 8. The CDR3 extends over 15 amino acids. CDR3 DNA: TGTGCCAGCAGTTCACCCTGGGGACAGACCTACGAGCAGTACTTC. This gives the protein CASSSPWGQTYEQYF.

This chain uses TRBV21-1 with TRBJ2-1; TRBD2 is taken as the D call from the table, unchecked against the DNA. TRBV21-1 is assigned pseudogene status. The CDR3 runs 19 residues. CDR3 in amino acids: CASSKRSAGGPSSYNEQFF. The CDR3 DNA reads TGTGCCAGCAGCAAACGTTCCGCGGGAGGGCCGAGCTCCTACAATGAGCAGTTCTTC.

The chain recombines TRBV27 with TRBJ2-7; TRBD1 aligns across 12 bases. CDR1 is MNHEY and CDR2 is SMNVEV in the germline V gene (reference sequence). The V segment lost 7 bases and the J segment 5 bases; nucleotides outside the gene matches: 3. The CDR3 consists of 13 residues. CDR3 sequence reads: CASTGQGANEQYF. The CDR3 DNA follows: TGTGCCAGCACGGGACAGGGGGCCAACGAGCAGTACTTC.

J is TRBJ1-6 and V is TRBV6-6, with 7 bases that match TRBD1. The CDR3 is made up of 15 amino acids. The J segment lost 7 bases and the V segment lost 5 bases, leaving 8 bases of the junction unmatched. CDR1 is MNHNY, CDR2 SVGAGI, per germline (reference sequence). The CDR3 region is CASSPTGERNSPLHF. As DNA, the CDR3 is TGTGCCAGCAGTCCTACAGGGGAGAGAAATTCACCCCTCCACTTT.

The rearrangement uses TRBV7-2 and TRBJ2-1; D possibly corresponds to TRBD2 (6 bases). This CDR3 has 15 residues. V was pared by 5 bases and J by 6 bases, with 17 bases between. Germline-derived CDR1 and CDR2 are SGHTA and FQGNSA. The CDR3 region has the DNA TGTGCCAGCAGCCGTATTCAGACCGGGGGCAATGAGCAGTTCTTC. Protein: CASSRIQTGGNEQFF.

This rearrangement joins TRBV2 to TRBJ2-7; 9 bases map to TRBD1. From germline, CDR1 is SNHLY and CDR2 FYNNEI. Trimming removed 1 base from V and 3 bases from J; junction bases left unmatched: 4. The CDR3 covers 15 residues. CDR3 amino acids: CASSEGTGVYYEQYF. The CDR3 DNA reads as TGTGCCAGCAGTGAAGGGACAGGGGTTTACTACGAGCAGTACTTC.

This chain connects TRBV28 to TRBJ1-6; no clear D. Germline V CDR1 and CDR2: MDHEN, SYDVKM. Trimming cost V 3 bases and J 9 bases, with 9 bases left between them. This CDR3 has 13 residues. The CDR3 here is CASSFYRGSPLHF. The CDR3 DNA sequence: TGTGCCAGCAGTTTCTACCGGGGTTCACCCCTCCACTTT.

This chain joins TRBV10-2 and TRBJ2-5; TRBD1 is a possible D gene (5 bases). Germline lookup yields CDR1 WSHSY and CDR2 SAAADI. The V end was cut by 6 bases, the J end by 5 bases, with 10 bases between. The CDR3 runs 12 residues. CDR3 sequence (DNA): TGCGCCAGCAGCACAGGTGGCGAGACCCAGTACTTC. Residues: CASSTGGETQYF.

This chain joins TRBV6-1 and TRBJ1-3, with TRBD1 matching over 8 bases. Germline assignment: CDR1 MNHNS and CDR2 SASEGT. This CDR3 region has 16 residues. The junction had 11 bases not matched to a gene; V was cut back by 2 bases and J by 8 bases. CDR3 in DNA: TGTGCCAGCAGTGAACTTAGAGGACAGGGTGTGGACACCATATATTTT. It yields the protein CASSELRGQGVDTIYF.

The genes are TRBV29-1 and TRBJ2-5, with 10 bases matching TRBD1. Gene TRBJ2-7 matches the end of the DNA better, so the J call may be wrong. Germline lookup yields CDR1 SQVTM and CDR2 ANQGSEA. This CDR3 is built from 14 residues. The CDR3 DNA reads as TGCAGCGTACGCAGACAGGGGGCGGTGAACGAGCAGTACTTC. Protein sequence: CSVRRQGAVNEQYF.

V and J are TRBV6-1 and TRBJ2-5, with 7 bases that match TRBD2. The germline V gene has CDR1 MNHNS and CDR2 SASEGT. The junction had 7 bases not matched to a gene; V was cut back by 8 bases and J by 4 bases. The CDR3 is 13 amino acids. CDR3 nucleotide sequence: TGTGCCAGCCGACGGGGGGTTCTAGAGACCCAGTACTTC. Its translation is CASRRGVLETQYF.

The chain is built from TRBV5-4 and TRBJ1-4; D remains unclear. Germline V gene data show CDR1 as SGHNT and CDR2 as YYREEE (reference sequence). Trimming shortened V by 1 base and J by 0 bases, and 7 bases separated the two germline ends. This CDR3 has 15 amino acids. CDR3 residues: CASSLSSTTNEKLFF. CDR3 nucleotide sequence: TGTGCCAGCAGCTTGAGCTCCACAACTAATGAAAAACTGTTTTTT.